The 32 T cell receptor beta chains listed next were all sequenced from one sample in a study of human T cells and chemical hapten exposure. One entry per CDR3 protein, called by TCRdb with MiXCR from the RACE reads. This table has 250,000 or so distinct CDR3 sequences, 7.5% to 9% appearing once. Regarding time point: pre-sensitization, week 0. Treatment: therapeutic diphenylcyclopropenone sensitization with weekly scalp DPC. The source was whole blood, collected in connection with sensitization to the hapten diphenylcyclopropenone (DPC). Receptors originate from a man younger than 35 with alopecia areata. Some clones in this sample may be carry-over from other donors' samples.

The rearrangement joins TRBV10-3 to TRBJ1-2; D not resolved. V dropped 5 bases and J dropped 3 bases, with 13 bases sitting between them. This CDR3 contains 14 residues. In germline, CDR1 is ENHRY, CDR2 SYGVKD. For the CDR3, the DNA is TGTGCCATCAGTCGTTCGCAGTGGGACTATGGCTACACCTTC. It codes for CAISRSQWDYGYTF.

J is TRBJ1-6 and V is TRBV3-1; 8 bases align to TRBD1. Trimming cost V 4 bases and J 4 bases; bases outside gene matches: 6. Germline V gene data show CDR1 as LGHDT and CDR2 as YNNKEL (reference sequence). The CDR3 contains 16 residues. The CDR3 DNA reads TGTGCCAGCAGCCCCGTGGGGACAGGATATAATTCACCCCTCCACTTT. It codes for CASSPVGTGYNSPLHF.

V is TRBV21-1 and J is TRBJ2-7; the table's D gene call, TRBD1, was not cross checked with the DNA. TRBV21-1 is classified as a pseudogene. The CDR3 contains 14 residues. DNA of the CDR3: TGTGCCAGCAGCCTTAAGGGGCGGGGGGACGAGCAGTACGTC. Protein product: CASSLKGRGDEQYV.

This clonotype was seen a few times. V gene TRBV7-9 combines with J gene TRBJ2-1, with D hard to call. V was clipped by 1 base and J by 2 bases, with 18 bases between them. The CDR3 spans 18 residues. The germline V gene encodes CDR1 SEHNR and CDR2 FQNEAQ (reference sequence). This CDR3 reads CASSLDLWYGNTYNEQFF. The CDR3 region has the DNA TGTGCCAGCAGCTTAGATCTATGGTACGGCAATACCTACAATGAGCAGTTCTTC.

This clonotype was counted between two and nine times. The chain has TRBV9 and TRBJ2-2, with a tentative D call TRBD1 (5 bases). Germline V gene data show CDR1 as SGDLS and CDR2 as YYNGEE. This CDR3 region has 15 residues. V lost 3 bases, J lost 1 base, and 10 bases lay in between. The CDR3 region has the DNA TGTGCCAGCAGCGCGACAGCAGTGAACACCGGGGAGCTGTTTTTT. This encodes CASSATAVNTGELFF.

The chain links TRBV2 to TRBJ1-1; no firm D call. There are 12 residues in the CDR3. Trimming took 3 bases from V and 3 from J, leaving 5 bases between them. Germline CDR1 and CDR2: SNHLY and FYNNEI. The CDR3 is CASSEDYTEAFF. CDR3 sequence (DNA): TGTGCCAGCAGTGAGGATTACACTGAAGCTTTCTTT.

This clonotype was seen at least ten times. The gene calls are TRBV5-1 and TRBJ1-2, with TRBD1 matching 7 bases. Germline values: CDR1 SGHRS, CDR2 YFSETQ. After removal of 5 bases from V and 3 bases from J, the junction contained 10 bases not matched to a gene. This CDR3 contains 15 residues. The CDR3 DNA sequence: TGCGCCAGCAGGATAGGGGACAGTAACTACTATGGCTACACCTTC. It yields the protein CASRIGDSNYYGYTF.

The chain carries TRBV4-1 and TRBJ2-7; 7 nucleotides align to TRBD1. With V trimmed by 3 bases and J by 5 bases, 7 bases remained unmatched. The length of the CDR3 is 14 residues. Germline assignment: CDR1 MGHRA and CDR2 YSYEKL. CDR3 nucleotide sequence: TGCGCCAGCAGCCAGACGACAGGGTTCGACGAGCAGTACTTC. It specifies CASSQTTGFDEQYF.

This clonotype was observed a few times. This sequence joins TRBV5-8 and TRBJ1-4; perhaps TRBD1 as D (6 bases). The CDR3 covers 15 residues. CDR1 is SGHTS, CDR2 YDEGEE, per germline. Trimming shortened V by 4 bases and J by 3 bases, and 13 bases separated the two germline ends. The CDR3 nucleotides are TGTGCCAGCAGCCGCAGGACAGATCCTAATGAAAAACTGTTTTTT. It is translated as CASSRRTDPNEKLFF.

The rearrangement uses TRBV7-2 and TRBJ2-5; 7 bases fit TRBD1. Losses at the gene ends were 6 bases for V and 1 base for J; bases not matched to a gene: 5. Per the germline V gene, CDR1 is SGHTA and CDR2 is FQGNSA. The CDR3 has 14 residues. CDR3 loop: CASSPDRAQETQYF. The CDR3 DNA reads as TGTGCCAGCAGTCCCGACAGGGCCCAAGAGACCCAGTACTTC.

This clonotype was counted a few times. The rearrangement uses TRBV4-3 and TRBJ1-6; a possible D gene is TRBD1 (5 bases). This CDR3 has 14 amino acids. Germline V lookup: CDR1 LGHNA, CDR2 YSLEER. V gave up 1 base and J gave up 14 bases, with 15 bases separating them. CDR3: CASSQVPREESLHF. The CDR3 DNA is TGCGCCAGCAGCCAAGTACCCAGGGAGGAGTCCCTCCACTTT.

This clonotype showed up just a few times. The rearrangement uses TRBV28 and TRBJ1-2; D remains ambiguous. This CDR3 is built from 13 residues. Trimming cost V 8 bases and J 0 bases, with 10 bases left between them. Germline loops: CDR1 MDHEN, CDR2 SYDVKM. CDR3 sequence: CASRQETNYGYTF. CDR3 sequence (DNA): TGTGCCAGCCGTCAGGAGACTAACTATGGCTACACCTTC.

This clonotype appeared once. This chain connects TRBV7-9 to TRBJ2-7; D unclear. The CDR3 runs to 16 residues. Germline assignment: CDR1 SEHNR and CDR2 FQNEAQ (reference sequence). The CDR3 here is CVAGRSIWTPAYEQYV. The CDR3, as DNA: TGTGTCGCTGGTCGGTCTATTTGGACCCCAGCCTACGAGCAGTACGTC.

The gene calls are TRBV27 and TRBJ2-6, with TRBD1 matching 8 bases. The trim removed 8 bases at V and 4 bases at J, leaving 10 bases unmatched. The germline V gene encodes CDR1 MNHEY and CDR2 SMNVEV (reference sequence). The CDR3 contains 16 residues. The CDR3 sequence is CASGNRGTSGANVLTF. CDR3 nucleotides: TGTGCCAGCGGAAACAGGGGGACCTCCGGGGCCAACGTCCTGACTTTC. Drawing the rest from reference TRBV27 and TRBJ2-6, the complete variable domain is EAQVTQNPRYLITVTGKKLTVTCSQNMNHEYMSWYRQDPGLGLRQIYYSMNVEVTDKGDVPEGYKVSRKEKRNFPLILESPSPNQTSLYFCASGNRGTSGANVLTFGAGSRLTVL.

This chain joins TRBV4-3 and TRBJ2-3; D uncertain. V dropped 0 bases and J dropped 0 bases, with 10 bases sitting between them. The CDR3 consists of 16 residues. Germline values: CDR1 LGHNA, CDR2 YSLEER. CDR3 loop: CASSQDWHPSTDTQYF. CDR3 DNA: TGCGCCAGCAGCCAAGATTGGCACCCAAGCACAGATACGCAGTATTTT.

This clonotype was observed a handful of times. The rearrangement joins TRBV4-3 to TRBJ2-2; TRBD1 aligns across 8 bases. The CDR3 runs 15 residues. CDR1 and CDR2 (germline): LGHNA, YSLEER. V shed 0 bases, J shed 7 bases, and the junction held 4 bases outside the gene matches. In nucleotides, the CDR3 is TGCGCCAGCAGCCAAGACGGCAGGGGGCGCGGGGAGCTGTTTTTT. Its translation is CASSQDGRGRGELFF.

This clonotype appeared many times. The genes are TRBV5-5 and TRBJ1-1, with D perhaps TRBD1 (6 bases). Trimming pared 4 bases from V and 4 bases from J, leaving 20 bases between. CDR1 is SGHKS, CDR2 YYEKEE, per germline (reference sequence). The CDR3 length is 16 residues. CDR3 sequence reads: CASSPGSDRWGTEAFF. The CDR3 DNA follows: TGTGCCAGCAGCCCCGGGAGCGACAGGTGGGGCACTGAAGCTTTCTTT. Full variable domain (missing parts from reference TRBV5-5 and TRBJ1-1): DAGVTQSPTHLIKTRGQQVTLRCSPISGHKSVSWYQQVLGQGPQFIFQYYEKEERGRGNFPDRFSARQFPNYSSELNVNALLLGDSALYLCASSPGSDRWGTEAFFGQGTRLTVV.

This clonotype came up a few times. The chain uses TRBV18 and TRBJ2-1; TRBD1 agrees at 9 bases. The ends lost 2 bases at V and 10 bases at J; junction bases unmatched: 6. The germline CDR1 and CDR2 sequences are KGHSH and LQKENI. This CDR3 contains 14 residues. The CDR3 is CASSPNRGLKEQFF. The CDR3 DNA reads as TGTGCCAGCTCACCAAACAGGGGGCTGAAAGAGCAGTTCTTC.

CDR3: CSARGTPGLPGNEQFF. CDR3 in DNA: TGCAGTGCTAGAGGAACTCCGGGACTACCAGGCAATGAGCAGTTCTTC. This chain uses TRBV20-1 with TRBJ2-1; 7 positions match TRBD2. The CDR3 has 16 amino acids. Trimming took 1 base from V and 6 from J; bases not matched to a gene: 12. Germline loops: CDR1 DFQATT, CDR2 SNEGSKA (reference sequence).

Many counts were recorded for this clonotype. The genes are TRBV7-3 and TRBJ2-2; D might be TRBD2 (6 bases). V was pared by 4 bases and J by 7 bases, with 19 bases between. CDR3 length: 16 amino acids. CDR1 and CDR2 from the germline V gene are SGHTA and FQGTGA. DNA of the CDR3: TGTGCCAGCAGCTCCACCTCTTGGCAGGAGGGCGGGGAGCTGTTTTTT. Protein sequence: CASSSTSWQEGGELFF.

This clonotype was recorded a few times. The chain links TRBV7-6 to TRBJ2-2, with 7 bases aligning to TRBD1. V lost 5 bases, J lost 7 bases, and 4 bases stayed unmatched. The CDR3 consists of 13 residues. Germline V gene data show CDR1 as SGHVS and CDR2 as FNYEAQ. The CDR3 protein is CASSQNRGGELFF. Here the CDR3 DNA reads TGTGCCAGCAGCCAAAACAGGGGCGGGGAGCTGTTTTTT.

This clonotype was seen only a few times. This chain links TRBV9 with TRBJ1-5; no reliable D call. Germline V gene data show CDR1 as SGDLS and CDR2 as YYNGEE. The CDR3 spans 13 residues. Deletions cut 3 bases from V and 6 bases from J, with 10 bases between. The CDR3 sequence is CASSEAPGQPQHF. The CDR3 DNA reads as TGTGCCAGCAGCGAAGCCCCGGGTCAGCCCCAGCATTTT.

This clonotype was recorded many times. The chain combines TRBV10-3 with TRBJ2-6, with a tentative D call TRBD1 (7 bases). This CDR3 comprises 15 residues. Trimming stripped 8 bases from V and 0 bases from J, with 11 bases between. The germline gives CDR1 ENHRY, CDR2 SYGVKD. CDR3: CAIAGGGSGANVLTF. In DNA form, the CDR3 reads TGTGCCATCGCAGGGGGAGGCTCTGGGGCCAACGTCCTGACTTTC.

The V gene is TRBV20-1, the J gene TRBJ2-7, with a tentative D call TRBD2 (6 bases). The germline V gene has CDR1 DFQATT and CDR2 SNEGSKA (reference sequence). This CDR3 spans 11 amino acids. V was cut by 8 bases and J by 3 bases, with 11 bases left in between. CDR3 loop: CSPGGSYEQYF. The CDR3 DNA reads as TGCAGTCCTGGGGGGAGCTACGAGCAGTACTTC.

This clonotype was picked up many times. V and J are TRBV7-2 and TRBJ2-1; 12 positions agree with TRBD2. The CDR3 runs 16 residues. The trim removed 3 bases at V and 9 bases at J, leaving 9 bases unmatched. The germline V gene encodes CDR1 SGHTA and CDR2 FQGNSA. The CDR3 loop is CASSFSLAGGPGEQFF. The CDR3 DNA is TGTGCCAGCAGCTTTTCCCTAGCGGGGGGGCCGGGTGAGCAGTTCTTC.

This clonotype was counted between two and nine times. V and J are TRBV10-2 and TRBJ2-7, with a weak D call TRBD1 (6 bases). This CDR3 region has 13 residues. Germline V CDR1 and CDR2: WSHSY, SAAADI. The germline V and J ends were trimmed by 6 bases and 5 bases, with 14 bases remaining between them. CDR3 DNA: TGCGCCAGCAGACACAGGGAAGCCCACGAGCAGTACTTC. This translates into CASRHREAHEQYF.

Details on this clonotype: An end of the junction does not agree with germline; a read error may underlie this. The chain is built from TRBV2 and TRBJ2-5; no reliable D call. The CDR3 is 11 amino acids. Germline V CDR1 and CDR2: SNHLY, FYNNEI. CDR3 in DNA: TGTGCCAGCAGTGAAACGGAGACACAGTACTTC. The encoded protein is CASSETETQYF.

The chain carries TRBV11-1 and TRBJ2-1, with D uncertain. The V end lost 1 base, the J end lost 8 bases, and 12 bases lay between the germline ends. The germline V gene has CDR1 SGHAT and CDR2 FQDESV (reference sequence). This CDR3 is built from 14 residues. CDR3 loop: CASSLDYGPDEQFF. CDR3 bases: TGTGCCAGCAGCTTAGACTATGGACCTGATGAGCAGTTCTTC.

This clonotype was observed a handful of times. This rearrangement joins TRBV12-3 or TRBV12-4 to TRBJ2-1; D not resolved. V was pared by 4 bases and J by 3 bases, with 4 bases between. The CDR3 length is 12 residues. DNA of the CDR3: TGTGCCAGCAGTTCCGACTACAATGAGCAGTTCTTC. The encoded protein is CASSSDYNEQFF.

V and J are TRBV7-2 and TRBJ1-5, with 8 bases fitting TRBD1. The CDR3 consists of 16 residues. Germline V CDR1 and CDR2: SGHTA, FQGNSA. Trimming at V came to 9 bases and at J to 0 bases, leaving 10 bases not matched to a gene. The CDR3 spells CARRPSGGDSNQPQHF. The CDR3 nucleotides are TGTGCCAGGAGGCCTTCAGGGGGCGATAGCAATCAGCCCCAGCATTTT.

The CDR3 region is CASSQEASNYGYTF. The DNA of the CDR3 is TGCGCCAGCAGCCAAGAGGCCAGCAACTATGGCTACACCTTC. This chain links TRBV4-3 with TRBJ1-2, with no clear D. Trimming took off 0 bases at V and 2 bases at J, with 7 bases between the two ends. CDR1 and CDR2 from the germline V gene are LGHNA and YSLEER. The CDR3 is 14 residues long.

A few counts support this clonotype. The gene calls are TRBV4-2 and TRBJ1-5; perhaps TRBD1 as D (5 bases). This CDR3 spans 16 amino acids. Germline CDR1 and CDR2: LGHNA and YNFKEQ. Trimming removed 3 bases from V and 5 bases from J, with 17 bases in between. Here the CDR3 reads CASSHGRTGGDQPQHF. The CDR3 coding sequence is TGTGCCAGCAGCCATGGCAGAACCGGGGGTGATCAGCCCCAGCATTTT.